Shown below are 28 T cell receptor beta chains from a single sample sequenced in a study of graft-versus-host responses after intestinal transplantation. Here immunoSEQ multiplex PCR was the method, and the copy in TCRdb shows in-frame clones only, minus some. The sample carries approximately 130,000 clones, around nine tenths recorded once. No cognate antigen is known for these TCRs. The sample in question was unstimulated CD4+ T cells sorted from spleen or lymph node cells, obtained before intestinal transplant. The receptors originated from a human donor who received an intestinal transplant.

This rearrangement joins TRBV27 to TRBJ1-4, with 8 bases lining up with TRBD1. Per the germline V gene, CDR1 is MNHEY and CDR2 is SMNVEV (reference sequence). The CDR3 totals 15 residues. The trim removed 5 bases at V and 8 bases at J, leaving 10 bases unmatched. The CDR3 spells CASSTRQGAREKLFF. CDR3 in DNA: TGTGCCAGCAGTACCCGGCAGGGGGCAAGGGAAAAACTGTTTTTT. Variable domain in full (rest from reference TRBV27 and TRBJ1-4): EAQVTQNPRYLITVTGKKLTVTCSQNMNHEYMSWYRQDPGLGLRQIYYSMNVEVTDKGDVPEGYKVSRKEKRNFPLILESPSPNQTSLYFCASSTRQGAREKLFFGSGTQLSVL.

The V call is TRBV9, the J call TRBJ2-1, with 8 positions matching TRBD2. Unmatched junction bases numbered 6, after V lost 2 bases and J lost 2 bases. The CDR3 has 16 amino acids. CDR1 SGDLS and CDR2 YYNGEE come from the germline V gene. The CDR3 loop reads CASSVAGGQTYNEQFF. The CDR3 DNA reads TGTGCCAGCAGCGTGGCGGGGGGCCAAACCTACAATGAGCAGTTCTTC.

Of note for this clone: Within the sample, other DNA sequences also encode this same CDR3. This rearrangement joins TRBV9 to TRBJ1-5, with D perhaps matching TRBD1 (5 bases). V was clipped by 0 bases and J by 1 base, with 8 bases between them. The CDR3 length is 15 residues. Germline values: CDR1 SGDLS, CDR2 YYNGEE. The DNA of the CDR3 is TGTGCCAGCAGCGTAGAGGGACGGAGCAATCAGCCCCAGCATTTT. The encoded protein is CASSVEGRSNQPQHF.

CDR3: CAAQGSSGNTIYF. CDR3 nucleotide sequence: TGTGCCGCACAGGGGAGCTCTGGAAACACCATATATTTT. The chain uses TRBV10-3 and TRBJ1-3; 7 bases line up with TRBD1. The V and J ends lost 11 bases and 0 bases, in that order; junction bases with no gene match: 4. This CDR3 is 13 amino acids long. CDR1 and CDR2 from the germline V gene are ENHRY and SYGVKD.

V gene TRBV2 combines with J gene TRBJ2-5; TRBD2 is a possible D gene (6 bases). CDR3 size: 13 residues. CDR1 and CDR2 (germline): SNHLY, FYNNEI. Trimming shortened V by 7 bases and J by 2 bases, and 11 bases separated the two germline ends. CDR3 sequence (DNA): TGTGCCAGCACCATTAGCGGTCAAGAGACCCAGTACTTC. Translating gives CASTISGQETQYF.

This clone was seen only a few times. The chain couples TRBV4-2 to TRBJ2-7; 8 nucleotides align to TRBD1. The CDR3 has 16 residues. J was trimmed by 2 bases and V by 0 bases; bases with no gene match: 6. Germline-derived CDR1 and CDR2 are LGHNA and YNFKEQ. CDR3 loop: CASSQEGTGPTYEQYF. The CDR3 DNA reads as TGTGCCAGCAGCCAAGAAGGGACAGGACCTACCTACGAGCAGTACTTC.

V and J are TRBV4-2 and TRBJ1-1, with 7 positions matching TRBD1. The trim removed 1 base at V and 1 base at J, leaving 6 bases unmatched. The CDR3 spans 16 residues. Germline V gene data show CDR1 as LGHNA and CDR2 as YNFKEQ. CDR3 in amino acids: CASSQGGTAWNTEAFF. The CDR3 DNA is TGTGCCAGCAGCCAAGGGGGGACAGCGTGGAACACTGAAGCTTTCTTT.

A single count supports this clone. The chain links TRBV6-1 to TRBJ1-1; D perhaps matches TRBD1 (5 bases). This CDR3 comprises 15 residues. The V end lost 6 bases, the J end lost 5 bases, and 19 bases lay between the germline ends. The V gene's germline CDR1 is MNHNS and CDR2 SASEGT. This chain's CDR3 is CASSPLTGRTTEAFF. CDR3 coding DNA: TGTGCCAGCAGCCCCCTCACGGGACGGACTACTGAAGCTTTCTTT.

The chain has TRBV15 and TRBJ1-2; 10 bases fit TRBD1. Trimming at V came to 4 bases and at J to 3 bases, leaving 5 bases not matched to a gene. CDR1 and CDR2 from the germline V gene are LNHNV and YYDKDF (reference sequence). The CDR3 runs to 15 residues. DNA for the CDR3: TGTGCCACCAGCATAGACAGGGGGCAGTACTATGGCTACACCTTC. Its protein is CATSIDRGQYYGYTF.

The chain couples TRBV7-9 to TRBJ2-5; 7 bases are a match to TRBD2. With V trimmed by 3 bases and J by 5 bases, 15 bases remained unmatched. The V gene's germline CDR1 is SEHNR and CDR2 FQNEAQ (reference sequence). The CDR3 is 17 amino acids. The CDR3, as DNA: TGTGCCAGCAGCTTGGCCGGGACTACTGTTTTCCGGGAGACCCAGTACTTC. Translating gives CASSLAGTTVFRETQYF.

The chain couples TRBV27 to TRBJ1-1; 8 positions match TRBD1. The germline CDR1 and CDR2 sequences are MNHEY and SMNVEV (reference sequence). V shed 3 bases, J shed 2 bases, and the junction held 5 bases outside the gene matches. This CDR3 has 15 residues. The CDR3 coding sequence is TGTGCCAGCAGTTTCTTAGGACAGGGAAACACTGAAGCTTTCTTT. Translating it yields CASSFLGQGNTEAFF.

The CDR3 nucleotides read TGTGCCAGCAGCGCAGTCCCCCAAGAGACCCAGTACTTC. It yields the protein CASSAVPQETQYF. The chain combines TRBV7-6 with TRBJ2-5; D remains unclear. Trimming took off 5 bases at V and 1 base at J, with 8 bases between the two ends. Germline V gene lookup returns CDR1 SGHVS and CDR2 FNYEAQ. The CDR3 runs 13 residues.

The chain combines TRBV12-5 with TRBJ2-7; 9 positions agree with TRBD1. Germline loops: CDR1 LGHNT, CDR2 FRNRAP. The CDR3 contains 15 residues. J gave up 4 bases and V 5 bases, and 9 bases lay outside the gene matches. DNA for the CDR3: TGTGCTAGTGGTCCCGTCGGGACAGGGAGGTACGAGCAGTACTTC. It specifies CASGPVGTGRYEQYF.

This clone was seen a handful of times. CDR3 protein: CASSLGAHTDTQYF. CDR3 sequence (DNA): TGTGCCAGCAGCTTAGGGGCTCACACAGATACGCAGTATTTT. The V and J genes are TRBV7-2 and TRBJ2-3, with D hard to call. Deletions cut 1 base from V and 2 bases from J, with 7 bases between. The CDR3 loop spans 14 amino acids. Per the germline V gene, CDR1 is SGHTA and CDR2 is FQGNSA.

V and J are TRBV18 and TRBJ2-5, with 7 positions matching TRBD1. The V and J ends lost 1 base and 2 bases, in that order; junction bases with no gene match: 7. Germline V gene lookup returns CDR1 KGHSH and CDR2 LQKENI. This CDR3 has 16 residues. This chain's CDR3 is CASSPRDRALQETQYF. The CDR3 nucleotides read TGTGCCAGCTCACCACGTGACAGGGCGCTTCAAGAGACCCAGTACTTC.

This chain links TRBV27 with TRBJ2-5, with D maybe TRBD1 (6 bases). The V gene's germline CDR1 is MNHEY and CDR2 SMNVEV (reference sequence). V lost 5 bases and J lost 4, with 14 bases in between. The CDR3 length is 14 residues. The CDR3 is CASSIDRFGETQYF. The CDR3 DNA reads TGTGCCAGCAGTATCGACAGGTTCGGAGAGACCCAGTACTTC.

This clone showed up just once. This CDR3 reads CASSSGAAGAASTDTQYF. DNA for the CDR3: TGTGCCAGCAGCTCCGGGGCAGCGGGGGCAGCTAGCACAGATACGCAGTATTTT. The chain employs TRBV5-8 and TRBJ2-3; 8 bases map to TRBD2. CDR1 is SGHTS and CDR2 is YDEGEE in the germline V gene. The CDR3 spans 18 residues. With 3 bases clipped from V and 0 bases from J, the junction kept 12 bases outside the gene matches.

The gene calls are TRBV10-3 and TRBJ1-1; 9 nucleotides align to TRBD1. J lost 10 bases, V lost 8 bases, and 14 bases had no gene match. CDR1 and CDR2 from the germline V gene are ENHRY and SYGVKD. This CDR3 region has 14 residues. This chain's CDR3 is CAIYDRTGVGGAFF. In DNA, the CDR3 is TGTGCCATCTACGACCGGACAGGGGTGGGGGGAGCTTTCTTT.

The gene calls are TRBV14 and TRBJ2-4, with D possibly matching TRBD2 (6 bases). Germline CDR1 reads SGHDN; CDR2 reads FVKESK. This CDR3 is 14 amino acids long. Trimming shortened V by 3 bases and J by 10 bases, and 16 bases separated the two germline ends. DNA of the CDR3: TGTGCCAGCAGCCAGGCGGGACTTAAAGGGATTCAGTACTTC. It specifies CASSQAGLKGIQYF.

The rearrangement uses TRBV30 and TRBJ2-7, with a weak D call TRBD2 (6 bases). This CDR3 spans 12 amino acids. Trimming took 3 bases from V and 6 from J, leaving 12 bases between them. From germline, CDR1 is GTSNPN and CDR2 SVGIG (reference sequence). This CDR3 reads CAWSKGGGEQYF. The CDR3, as DNA: TGTGCCTGGAGCAAGGGAGGAGGCGAGCAGTACTTC.

The gene calls are TRBV11-2 and TRBJ2-2; D gene uncertain. Germline V gene data show CDR1 as SGHAT and CDR2 as FQNNGV. This CDR3 has 14 amino acids. V was pared by 0 bases and J by 7 bases, with 9 bases between. CDR3 region: CASSLDYRDGELFF. In DNA form, the CDR3 reads TGTGCCAGCAGCTTAGATTATAGGGACGGGGAGCTGTTTTTT.

The J gene is TRBJ1-6, the V gene TRBV15; maybe TRBD1 (5 bases). Trimming stripped 5 bases from V and 4 bases from J, with 12 bases between. Germline values: CDR1 LNHNV, CDR2 YYDKDF (reference sequence). This CDR3 comprises 15 residues. The CDR3 protein is CATSPPRQYNSPLHF. The CDR3 DNA sequence: TGTGCCACCAGCCCTCCTCGACAGTATAATTCACCCCTCCACTTT.

The chain couples TRBV7-9 to TRBJ1-2, with 7 positions matching TRBD1. Per the germline V gene, CDR1 is SEHNR and CDR2 is FQNEAQ (reference sequence). This CDR3 is built from 17 residues. Unmatched junction bases numbered 8, after V lost 1 base and J lost 0 bases. CDR3 DNA: TGTGCCAGCAGCTTAGTGACAGGGAGTTATTCTAACTATGGCTACACCTTC. This gives the protein CASSLVTGSYSNYGYTF.

The rearrangement joins TRBV19 to TRBJ2-1, with D maybe TRBD1 (6 bases). V lost 7 bases to trimming and J lost 5 bases, with 12 bases between them. This CDR3 has 13 residues. Per the germline V gene, CDR1 is LNHDA and CDR2 is SQIVND (reference sequence). CDR3 sequence (DNA): TGTGCCAGTAATACAGGGAGTCACAATGAGCAGTTCTTC. Amino acids: CASNTGSHNEQFF.

The V and J genes are TRBV5-1 and TRBJ2-7; no firm D call. Germline V gene data show CDR1 as SGHRS and CDR2 as YFSETQ. With 0 bases removed from V and 7 bases from J, the gap between germline ends came to 11 bases. The CDR3 totals 13 residues. The DNA for the CDR3 is TGCGCCAGCAGCTTGGACAGAGGAGAGGAGCAGTACTTC. Residues: CASSLDRGEEQYF.

This clone was counted a single time. The chain recombines TRBV2 with TRBJ2-1, with no clear D. V lost 7 bases to trimming and J lost 7 bases, with 11 bases between them. The CDR3 length is 12 residues. CDR1 and CDR2 (germline): SNHLY, FYNNEI. For the CDR3, the DNA is TGTGCCAGCACCTTCCTAGGAAATGAGCAGTTCTTC. Translation gives CASTFLGNEQFF.

On this clone: Other DNA sequences of this sample code for an identical CDR3. The chain links TRBV18 to TRBJ2-5; no definite D call. CDR1 and CDR2 (germline): KGHSH, LQKENI. Trimming stripped 3 bases from V and 2 bases from J, with 7 bases between. This CDR3 comprises 13 residues. CDR3 sequence reads: CASSPRQQETQYF. The CDR3 nucleotides are TGTGCCAGCTCACCGCGGCAGCAAGAGACCCAGTACTTC.

The chain uses TRBV14 and TRBJ2-1; 7 bases align to TRBD2. The CDR3 is 15 amino acids. Germline loops: CDR1 SGHDN, CDR2 FVKESK. Germline trimming cut 4 bases from V and 7 bases from J; bases unmatched to any gene: 10. The chain's CDR3 is CASSPAGFHSNEQFF. As DNA, the CDR3 is TGTGCCAGCAGCCCAGCGGGGTTCCATAGTAATGAGCAGTTCTTC.